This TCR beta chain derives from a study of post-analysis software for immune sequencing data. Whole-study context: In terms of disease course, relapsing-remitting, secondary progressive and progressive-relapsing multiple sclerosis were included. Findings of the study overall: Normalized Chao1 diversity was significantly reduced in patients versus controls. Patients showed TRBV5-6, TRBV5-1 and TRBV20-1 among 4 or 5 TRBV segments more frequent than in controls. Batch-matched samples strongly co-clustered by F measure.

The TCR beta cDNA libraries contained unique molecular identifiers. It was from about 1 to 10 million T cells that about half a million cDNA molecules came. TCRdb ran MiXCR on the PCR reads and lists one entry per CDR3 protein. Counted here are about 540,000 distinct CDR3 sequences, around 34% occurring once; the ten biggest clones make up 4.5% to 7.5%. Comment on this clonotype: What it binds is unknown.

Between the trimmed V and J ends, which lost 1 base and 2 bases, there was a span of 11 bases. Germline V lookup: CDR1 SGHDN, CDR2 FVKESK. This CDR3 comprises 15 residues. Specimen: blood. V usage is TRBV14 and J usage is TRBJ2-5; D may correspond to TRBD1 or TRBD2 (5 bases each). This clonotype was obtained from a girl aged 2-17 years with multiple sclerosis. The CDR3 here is CASSQGRDPQETQYF. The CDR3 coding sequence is TGTGCCAGCAGCCAAGGCCGGGACCCACAAGAGACCCAGTACTTC.